These 25 T cell receptor beta chains were sequenced from one sample in a study of blood T cell repertoires in COVID-19. The data were produced by immunoSEQ multiplex PCR, yet TCRdb's version contains in-frame clones alone and is incomplete. The sample contains more than 300,000 clones, more than 90% of which appear only once. Sequenced input: PBMCs or T cells enriched from blood (not recorded which). Receptors were obtained from a woman aged 25 to 39 who had been exposed to COVID-19.

The chain is built from TRBV15 and TRBJ2-7; TRBD1 agrees at 11 bases. CDR1 and CDR2 (germline): LNHNV, YYDKDF (reference sequence). The CDR3 totals 14 residues. Unmatched junction bases numbered 0, after V lost 3 bases and J lost 2 bases. The CDR3, as DNA: TGTGCCACCAGCAGGGGACAGGGGGCCTACGAGCAGTACTTC. Residues: CATSRGQGAYEQYF.

The V gene is TRBV4-3, the J gene TRBJ2-5, with no clear D. From germline, CDR1 is LGHNA and CDR2 YSLEER. CDR3 size: 15 residues. The V and J ends lost 0 bases and 2 bases respectively, with 10 bases between them. The CDR3: CASSQDVFSQETQYF. The CDR3, as DNA: TGCGCCAGCAGCCAAGATGTTTTCAGTCAAGAGACCCAGTACTTC.

The chain has TRBV15 and TRBJ1-5, with 10 bases aligning to TRBD1. The CDR3 runs to 15 residues. The V gene's germline CDR1 is LNHNV and CDR2 YYDKDF (reference sequence). V lost 3 bases to trimming and J lost 6 bases; unmatched junction nucleotides: 5. Written as DNA, the CDR3 is TGTGCCACCAGCAGCCTCAGGACAGGGGGTCAGCCCCAGCATTTT. Its protein is CATSSLRTGGQPQHF.

This chain joins TRBV7-2 and TRBJ2-1; 9 bases match TRBD2. V shed 5 bases and J 0 bases; nucleotides not matched to a gene: 8. Germline-derived CDR1 and CDR2 are SGHTA and FQGNSA. The CDR3 runs to 17 residues. CDR3 sequence reads: CASSPRASGVSYNEQFF. CDR3 sequence (DNA): TGTGCCAGCAGCCCCCGGGCTAGCGGGGTCTCCTACAATGAGCAGTTCTTC.

The rearrangement joins TRBV10-3 to TRBJ2-1; TRBD2 matches at 7 bases. V lost 4 bases, J lost 8 bases, and 11 bases stayed unmatched. The germline V gene has CDR1 ENHRY and CDR2 SYGVKD. The CDR3 extends over 15 amino acids. The CDR3 reads CAISVFERGGDEQFF. The CDR3 DNA is TGTGCCATCAGTGTTTTCGAGCGGGGTGGCGATGAGCAGTTCTTC.

This clone was observed once. V usage is TRBV5-1 and J usage is TRBJ1-6, with D tentatively TRBD1 (6 bases). CDR3 size: 15 residues. The germline V and J ends were trimmed by 4 bases and 6 bases, with 14 bases remaining between them. Germline V lookup: CDR1 SGHRS, CDR2 YFSETQ. The CDR3 spells CASSLTRQANSPLHF. The CDR3 DNA is TGCGCCAGCAGCCTAACCCGACAGGCTAATTCACCCCTCCACTTT.

The CDR3 bases are TGTGCCAGCAGTTACGGACAGGGGAACACTGAAGCTTTCTTT. As protein: CASSYGQGNTEAFF. This chain joins TRBV6-5 and TRBJ1-1; 8 nucleotides agree with TRBD1. The CDR3 consists of 14 residues. CDR1 and CDR2 from the germline V gene are MNHEY and SVGAGI. V dropped 2 bases and J dropped 1; count of bases not matched to a gene: 0.

The rearrangement uses TRBV7-3 and TRBJ2-1; 9 bases agree with TRBD2. The CDR3 is 16 residues long. J was trimmed by 7 bases and V by 2 bases; bases with no gene match: 9. The germline V gene encodes CDR1 SGHTA and CDR2 FQGTGA. DNA of the CDR3: TGTGCCAGCAGCTTAGGGGCTAGCGGGGTTTATAATGAGCAGTTCTTC. Its protein product is CASSLGASGVYNEQFF.

The V call is TRBV27, the J call TRBJ1-2; 9 bases fit TRBD1. Germline CDR1 reads MNHEY; CDR2 reads SMNVEV (reference sequence). The CDR3 is 14 amino acids. Trimming at V came to 5 bases and at J to 5 bases, leaving 6 bases not matched to a gene. CDR3: CASSPNRGPYGYTF. The CDR3 DNA reads as TGTGCCAGCAGTCCGAACAGGGGGCCTTATGGCTACACCTTC.

A single count supports this clone. The chain recombines TRBV7-6 with TRBJ2-1; maybe TRBD1 (5 bases). V was pared by 5 bases and J by 5 bases, with 16 bases between. CDR3 size: 15 residues. CDR1 and CDR2 (germline): SGHVS, FNYEAQ. The CDR3 loop is CASSQLGQGHNEQFF. CDR3 nucleotide sequence: TGTGCCAGCAGCCAACTGGGGCAGGGTCACAATGAGCAGTTCTTC.

This chain joins TRBV27 and TRBJ1-5; perhaps TRBD1 as D (5 bases). The CDR3 contains 16 residues. CDR1 and CDR2 from the germline V gene are MNHEY and SMNVEV (reference sequence). V lost 3 bases and J lost 3, with 15 bases in between. The CDR3 DNA reads TGTGCCAGCAGTTTTATTTCGTCAGGGATCAATCAGCCCCAGCATTTT. This gives the protein CASSFISSGINQPQHF.

The V gene is TRBV7-2, the J gene TRBJ1-2, with TRBD1 matching over 9 bases. The CDR3 consists of 14 residues. The germline CDR1 and CDR2 sequences are SGHTA and FQGNSA. The J segment lost 10 bases and the V segment lost 5 bases, leaving 11 bases of the junction unmatched. In nucleotides, the CDR3 is TGTGCCAGCAGCCTCCGCAGGACAGGGGAAACCTACACCTTC. Protein product: CASSLRRTGETYTF.

This sequence joins TRBV9 and TRBJ2-7; D might be TRBD2 (5 bases). The CDR3 totals 14 residues. Germline V gives CDR1 SGDLS, CDR2 YYNGEE. Trimming removed 2 bases at V and 5 bases at J, with 14 bases between. CDR3 residues: CASSVGRALDEQYF. The CDR3 DNA reads as TGTGCCAGCAGCGTCGGGCGGGCCCTGGACGAGCAGTACTTC.

The rearrangement joins TRBV2 to TRBJ2-5; 7 bases are a match to TRBD1. This CDR3 comprises 17 residues. V shed 3 bases and J 4 bases; nucleotides not matched to a gene: 14. The germline gives CDR1 SNHLY, CDR2 FYNNEI. CDR3 DNA: TGTGCCAGCAGTGAGGTCAACAGGGGCCCTCAATTAGAGACCCAGTACTTC. It yields the protein CASSEVNRGPQLETQYF. Filled out from reference TRBV2 and TRBJ2-5, the complete variable domain reads EPEVTQTPSHQVTQMGQEVILRCVPISNHLYFYWYRQILGQKVEFLVSFYNNEISEKSEIFDDQFSVERPDGSNFTLKIRSTKLEDSAMYFCASSEVNRGPQLETQYFGPGTRLLVL.

J is TRBJ2-2 and V is TRBV9; 11 nucleotides match TRBD2. With 1 base clipped from V and 7 bases from J, the junction kept 3 bases outside the gene matches. The CDR3 has 15 residues. Germline lookup yields CDR1 SGDLS and CDR2 YYNGEE. The CDR3 nucleotides read TGTGCCAGCAGCGTAAGAACTAGCGGGGGCGGGGAGCTGTTTTTT. Translating gives CASSVRTSGGGELFF.

The chain carries TRBV7-8 and TRBJ2-1; weak D call: TRBD1 (6 bases). Trimming pared 2 bases from V and 6 bases from J, leaving 11 bases between. Per germline, CDR1 SGHVS and CDR2 FQNEAQ. The CDR3 totals 14 residues. The CDR3 protein is CASSLIPRGNEQFF. The CDR3 coding sequence is TGTGCCAGCAGCTTAATCCCCAGGGGCAATGAGCAGTTCTTC.

The genes are TRBV9 and TRBJ1-2; 8 bases align to TRBD1. The CDR3 runs 15 residues. In germline, CDR1 is SGDLS, CDR2 YYNGEE. After removal of 4 bases from V and 1 base from J, the junction contained 6 bases not matched to a gene. The CDR3 protein is CASSPWTGLNYGYTF. DNA of the CDR3: TGTGCCAGCAGCCCGTGGACAGGGCTTAACTATGGCTACACCTTC. Drawing the rest from reference TRBV9 and TRBJ1-2, the complete variable domain is DSGVTQTPKHLITATGQRVTLRCSPRSGDLSVYWYQQSLDQGLQFLIQYYNGEERAKGNILERFSAQQFPDLHSELNLSSLELGDSALYFCASSPWTGLNYGYTFGSGTRLTVV.

The genes are TRBV9 and TRBJ2-7, with 10 bases fitting TRBD1. V lost 3 bases, J lost 6 bases, and 6 bases stayed unmatched. CDR3 length: 14 residues. Germline V gives CDR1 SGDLS, CDR2 YYNGEE. The CDR3 is CASSGRDRGPEQYF. CDR3 DNA: TGTGCCAGCAGCGGGCGGGACAGGGGTCCCGAGCAGTACTTC.

This clone appeared a single time. The V gene is TRBV18, the J gene TRBJ1-1; D remains ambiguous. The germline CDR1 and CDR2 sequences are KGHSH and LQKENI. The germline V and J ends were trimmed by 6 bases and 5 bases, with 7 bases remaining between them. The CDR3 is made up of 11 amino acids. This chain's CDR3 is CASSLETEAFF. The CDR3 DNA follows: TGTGCCAGCTCCCTTGAGACTGAAGCTTTCTTT.

The chain uses TRBV18 and TRBJ1-1, with unresolved D. Between the trimmed V and J ends, which lost 2 bases and 0 bases, there was a span of 7 bases. The CDR3 loop spans 14 amino acids. Germline V gives CDR1 KGHSH, CDR2 LQKENI. This CDR3 reads CASSPASMNTEAFF. Here the CDR3 DNA reads TGTGCCAGCTCACCAGCCAGTATGAACACTGAAGCTTTCTTT.

This clone was seen once. The rearrangement links TRBV5-5 to TRBJ2-1, with D hard to call. The CDR3 is made up of 14 amino acids. The V gene's germline CDR1 is SGHKS and CDR2 YYEKEE (reference sequence). With 0 bases removed from V and 3 bases from J, the gap between germline ends came to 7 bases. The CDR3 is CASSLAPGYNEQFF. The CDR3 bases are TGTGCCAGCAGCTTGGCCCCGGGCTACAATGAGCAGTTCTTC.

CDR3 sequence reads: CASSLSRVNYGYTF. The CDR3 DNA follows: TGTGCCAGCAGCTTAAGCAGGGTGAACTATGGCTACACCTTC. The J gene is TRBJ1-2, the V gene TRBV13; D may be TRBD1 (5 bases). The germline gives CDR1 PRHDT, CDR2 FYEKMQ (reference sequence). The CDR3 sequence is 14 residues long. Trimming took 2 bases from V and 2 from J, leaving 9 bases between them.

The chain combines TRBV7-9 with TRBJ2-1; tentative D call: TRBD2 (6 bases). Germline V gives CDR1 SEHNR, CDR2 FQNEAQ (reference sequence). Between the trimmed V and J ends, which lost 5 bases and 2 bases, there was a span of 16 bases. This CDR3 spans 16 amino acids. The CDR3 reads CASSLTGRGTYNEQFF. CDR3 bases: TGTGCCAGCAGCCTGACCGGGCGGGGAACCTACAATGAGCAGTTCTTC.

This clone appeared a single time. V is TRBV7-9 and J is TRBJ1-5, with D perhaps TRBD1 (5 bases). V was trimmed by 3 bases and J by 0 bases, leaving 12 bases between them. The CDR3 has 16 amino acids. CDR1 is SEHNR and CDR2 is FQNEAQ in the germline V gene (reference sequence). The CDR3 is CASSFADSHSNQPQHF. The CDR3, as DNA: TGTGCCAGCAGCTTTGCTGACAGCCATAGCAATCAGCCCCAGCATTTT.

The CDR3 region is CASSSPGLAGKSEQYF. CDR3 DNA sequence: TGTGCCAGCAGCTCCCCTGGACTAGCGGGGAAGAGCGAGCAGTACTTC. The chain recombines TRBV7-2 with TRBJ2-7; 12 positions agree with TRBD2. V dropped 4 bases and J dropped 6; count of bases not matched to a gene: 10. The CDR3 runs 16 residues. Germline lookup yields CDR1 SGHTA and CDR2 FQGNSA.